The 32 T cell receptor beta chains below all came from one sample that was sequenced in a study of blood T cell repertoires in COVID-19. The data were produced by immunoSEQ multiplex PCR, yet TCRdb's version contains in-frame clones alone and is incomplete. The sample includes 300,000 to 400,000 clones, about 90% of them seen just once. The sample consisted of peripheral blood. The receptors stem from a woman under 30 who had recovered from COVID-19.

The gene calls are TRBV6-5 and TRBJ2-2; a possible D gene is TRBD2 (6 bases). Trimming took off 7 bases at V and 2 bases at J, with 14 bases between the two ends. The CDR3 spans 15 residues. Germline V gene lookup returns CDR1 MNHEY and CDR2 SVGAGI. CDR3 nucleotide sequence: TGTGCCAGCACCATAGAGGAGGGTAACACCGGGGAGCTGTTTTTT. Amino acid sequence: CASTIEEGNTGELFF.

The CDR3 DNA reads TGTGCCAGCAGCCCCGGGGGGATGGGACGCCCCCAGCATTTT. It encodes CASSPGGMGRPQHF. The chain carries TRBV6-5 and TRBJ1-5, with D possibly being TRBD1 (5 bases). V was pared by 6 bases and J by 10 bases, with 19 bases between. The CDR3 has 14 amino acids. CDR1 is MNHEY, CDR2 SVGAGI, per germline.

The CDR3 coding sequence is TGTGCCAGCAACACCGGGACAGGGAACACTGAAGCTTTCTTT. Translated, it gives CASNTGTGNTEAFF. The J gene is TRBJ1-1, the V gene TRBV2, with 8 nucleotides matching TRBD1. V was clipped by 7 bases and J by 1 base; unmatched bases: 5. Germline V gene sequence: CDR1 SNHLY, CDR2 FYNNEI. The CDR3 length is 14 residues.

The J gene is TRBJ2-3, the V gene TRBV7-6; weak D call: TRBD1 (6 bases). The V gene's germline CDR1 is SGHVS and CDR2 FNYEAQ. This CDR3 region has 15 residues. V lost 4 bases to trimming and J lost 0 bases, with 11 bases between them. The CDR3, as DNA: TGTGCCAGCAGCTGGGACAAAGCTAGCACAGATACGCAGTATTTT. Translating gives CASSWDKASTDTQYF.

This chain links TRBV12-5 with TRBJ2-1, with 9 bases fitting TRBD2. With 2 bases clipped from V and 3 bases from J, the junction kept 2 bases outside the gene matches. Germline-derived CDR1 and CDR2 are LGHNT and FRNRAP. This CDR3 region has 15 residues. In nucleotides, the CDR3 is TGTGCTAGTGGTTTGCAACTAGCGGGCTACAATGAGCAGTTCTTC. Protein sequence: CASGLQLAGYNEQFF.

In this sample, this clone turned up once. The CDR3 sequence is CASSLGTGRGNTIYF. In DNA form, the CDR3 reads TGCGCCAGCAGCCTCGGGACAGGTCGTGGAAACACCATATATTTT. V usage is TRBV5-1 and J usage is TRBJ1-3; 8 nucleotides agree with TRBD1. Germline V gene sequence: CDR1 SGHRS, CDR2 YFSETQ. With 4 bases clipped from V and 3 bases from J, the junction kept 6 bases outside the gene matches. The CDR3 totals 15 residues.

The chain links TRBV6-1 to TRBJ1-1; possible D gene TRBD1, 6 bases. CDR1 is MNHNS, CDR2 SASEGT, per germline. V lost 3 bases, J lost 6 bases, and 17 bases lay in between. There are 15 residues in the CDR3. Here the CDR3 reads CASSEADRPWAEAFF. The CDR3 DNA is TGTGCCAGCAGTGAGGCTGACAGGCCTTGGGCTGAAGCTTTCTTT.

This clone was seen just once. The CDR3 sequence: CASSVGQGAGFSPLHF. CDR3 nucleotide sequence: TGTGCCAGCAGCGTAGGACAGGGGGCCGGTTTTTCACCCCTCCACTTT. The chain links TRBV9 to TRBJ1-6; 10 positions agree with TRBD1. V lost 0 bases, J lost 9 bases, and 6 bases stayed unmatched. This CDR3 comprises 16 residues. Germline values: CDR1 SGDLS, CDR2 YYNGEE.

This chain joins TRBV29-1 and TRBJ1-2, with 7 bases lining up with TRBD1. Germline V gives CDR1 SQVTM, CDR2 ANQGSEA. The trim removed 8 bases at V and 7 bases at J, leaving 13 bases unmatched. This CDR3 is built from 13 residues. The CDR3 is CSLSTGAGSGYTF. The CDR3 nucleotides read TGCAGCCTCTCAACAGGGGCCGGGAGTGGCTACACCTTC.

The rearrangement joins TRBV19 to TRBJ1-3, with D maybe TRBD1 (5 bases). V was clipped by 6 bases and J by 0 bases, with 9 bases between them. There are 14 residues in the CDR3. Germline V gene lookup returns CDR1 LNHDA and CDR2 SQIVND (reference sequence). The CDR3 region has the DNA TGTGCCAGTAGCCAGGGTCTCTCTGGAAACACCATATATTTT. This gives the protein CASSQGLSGNTIYF. Full variable domain (remainder filled in from reference TRBV19 and TRBJ1-3): DGGITQSPKYLFRKEGQNVTLSCEQNLNHDAMYWYRQDPGQGLRLIYYSQIVNDFQKGDIAEGYSVSREKKESFPLTVTSAQKNPTAFYLCASSQGLSGNTIYFGEGSWLTVV.

The chain links TRBV29-1 to TRBJ2-1; D is perhaps TRBD2 (6 bases). The CDR3 is made up of 13 amino acids. V was trimmed by 5 bases and J by 3 bases, leaving 11 bases between them. In germline, CDR1 is SQVTM, CDR2 ANQGSEA. The CDR3 sequence: CSVSTSLYNEQFF. The CDR3 DNA follows: TGCAGCGTTTCTACTAGCCTCTACAATGAGCAGTTCTTC.

The rearrangement links TRBV11-3 to TRBJ2-3; 7 bases align to TRBD2. The germline V gene encodes CDR1 SGHNT and CDR2 YENEEA. V lost 3 bases and J lost 7; bases outside the gene matches: 7. CDR3 length equals 14 residues. Written as DNA, the CDR3 is TGTGCCAGCAGCTTCGGCGGGAGACTAAATACGCAGTATTTT. It specifies CASSFGGRLNTQYF.

This chain uses TRBV7-2 with TRBJ2-2; unclear D gene. CDR3 length: 16 amino acids. V shed 5 bases and J shed 7 bases, with 20 bases lying between them. Germline CDR1 and CDR2: SGHTA and FQGNSA. The CDR3 nucleotides are TGTGCCAGCAGCACCGAGGCAGCTAGAATTGGCGGGGAGCTGTTTTTT. As protein: CASSTEAARIGGELFF.

This chain uses TRBV6-5 with TRBJ1-2; 9 bases fit TRBD1. The CDR3 has 14 amino acids. The germline CDR1 and CDR2 sequences are MNHEY and SVGAGI. J lost 5 bases, V lost 9 bases, and 10 bases had no gene match. The CDR3 DNA is TGTGCCAGTACGGACAGGGGTCGGGAGTATGGCTACACCTTC. Protein product: CASTDRGREYGYTF.

The chain couples TRBV6-5 to TRBJ2-7; possible D gene TRBD2, 6 bases. CDR3 size: 15 residues. V lost 5 bases and J lost 0, with 14 bases in between. CDR1 is MNHEY, CDR2 SVGAGI, per germline. The DNA of the CDR3 is TGTGCCAGCAGTCGAGCGGGCAACTGCTCCTACGAGCAGTACGTC. Its translation: CASSRAGNCSYEQYV.

The chain combines TRBV7-9 with TRBJ2-1, with 11 nucleotides matching TRBD1. CDR3 size: 18 residues. Germline values: CDR1 SEHNR, CDR2 FQNEAQ (reference sequence). With 5 bases clipped from V and 4 bases from J, the junction kept 13 bases outside the gene matches. For the CDR3, the DNA is TGTGCCAGCAGCCCAAGAGAGGTCGGGACAGGGGGATACAATGAGCAGTTCTTC. This translates into CASSPREVGTGGYNEQFF.

This clone was picked up many times. The chain uses TRBV28 and TRBJ1-2; a possible D gene is TRBD1 (5 bases). From germline, CDR1 is MDHEN and CDR2 SYDVKM. The CDR3 totals 12 residues. V was pared by 6 bases and J by 4 bases, with 9 bases between. CDR3 in DNA: TGTGCCAGCAGCCACGACAGCTATGGCTACACCTTC. Its protein product is CASSHDSYGYTF.

This clone was seen only a few times. The chain links TRBV7-9 to TRBJ1-4, with TRBD1 matching 7 bases. Germline-derived CDR1 and CDR2 are SEHNR and FQNEAQ (reference sequence). V lost 7 bases, J lost 3 bases, and 8 bases stayed unmatched. The CDR3 sequence is 15 residues long. The CDR3 region is CASTPGDRPNEKLFF. The CDR3 DNA reads TGTGCCAGCACCCCGGGGGACAGACCTAATGAAAAACTGTTTTTT.

The rearrangement uses TRBV5-6 and TRBJ2-3, with 7 bases matching TRBD2. The CDR3 length is 16 residues. Losses at the gene ends were 4 bases for V and 4 bases for J; bases not matched to a gene: 12. Per the germline V gene, CDR1 is SGHDT and CDR2 is YYEEEE. CDR3 sequence reads: CASSHYGGSGADTQYF. The CDR3 nucleotides read TGTGCCAGCAGCCACTACGGCGGGAGTGGGGCAGATACGCAGTATTTT.

The chain recombines TRBV4-3 with TRBJ2-3; no definite D call. In germline, CDR1 is LGHNA, CDR2 YSLEER. CDR3 length equals 16 residues. The V end lost 0 bases, the J end lost 2 bases, and 12 bases lay between the germline ends. Here the CDR3 DNA reads TGCGCCAGCAGCCAAGATTGGGCCACCGCCACAGATACGCAGTATTTT. Residues: CASSQDWATATDTQYF.

As DNA, the CDR3 is TGTGCCAGCAGCTTTGGAGGGAAAGATACGCAGTATTTT. Amino acids: CASSFGGKDTQYF. The chain uses TRBV5-4 and TRBJ2-3, with D tentatively TRBD2 (6 bases). V was pared by 2 bases and J by 5 bases, with 9 bases between. The CDR3 spans 13 residues. Germline loops: CDR1 SGHNT, CDR2 YYREEE (reference sequence).

The chain uses TRBV10-3 and TRBJ2-5, with TRBD2 matching 10 bases. The CDR3 consists of 14 residues. The V gene end was trimmed by 6 bases and the J gene end by 2 bases; junction bases not matched to a gene: 3. Germline values: CDR1 ENHRY, CDR2 SYGVKD. This chain's CDR3 is CAIRGTSAQETQYF. As DNA, the CDR3 is TGTGCCATCAGGGGGACTAGCGCGCAAGAGACCCAGTACTTC.

The chain couples TRBV28 to TRBJ1-4; TRBD1 agrees at 7 bases. CDR1 is MDHEN and CDR2 is SYDVKM in the germline V gene. The CDR3 spans 13 residues. Trimming took 6 bases from V and 8 from J; bases not matched to a gene: 6. The DNA of the CDR3 is TGTGCCAGCAGAAGACAGGGCGACGAAAAACTGTTTTTT. It translates to CASRRQGDEKLFF.

The rearrangement joins TRBV10-1 to TRBJ2-2, with 9 nucleotides matching TRBD2. Trimming took 2 bases from V and 5 from J; bases not matched to a gene: 18. CDR3 length: 20 amino acids. In germline, CDR1 is WNHNN, CDR2 SYGVQD (reference sequence). CDR3 loop: CASSESTSGRGSWRTGELFF. The DNA for the CDR3 is TGCGCCAGCAGTGAGAGTACTAGCGGGCGTGGGTCTTGGAGGACCGGGGAGCTGTTTTTT.

J is TRBJ2-1 and V is TRBV9; 9 bases line up with TRBD1. The J segment lost 1 base and the V segment lost 0 bases, leaving 2 bases of the junction unmatched. The CDR3 has 16 amino acids. Germline CDR1 is SGDLS and CDR2 is YYNGEE. The CDR3 DNA sequence: TGTGCCAGCAGCGTAGTTGGGACAGGGTCCTACAATGAGCAGTTCTTC. Translated, it gives CASSVVGTGSYNEQFF.

This chain uses TRBV12-3 or TRBV12-4 with TRBJ1-2; D is uncertain. The CDR3 has 11 amino acids. The V and J ends lost 4 bases and 4 bases respectively, with 4 bases between them. CDR3 sequence: CASSSPYGYTF. Here the CDR3 DNA reads TGTGCCAGCAGTTCTCCCTATGGCTACACCTTC.

V gene TRBV11-3 combines with J gene TRBJ2-5; D is undetermined. This CDR3 is 14 amino acids long. From germline, CDR1 is SGHNT and CDR2 YENEEA. V lost 8 bases to trimming and J lost 0 bases, with 13 bases between them. The CDR3 protein is CASGGGANQETQYF. In DNA, the CDR3 is TGTGCCAGCGGTGGCGGAGCTAACCAAGAGACCCAGTACTTC.

The chain joins TRBV9 to TRBJ1-1; 7 nucleotides align to TRBD1. The CDR3 has 18 amino acids. The germline gives CDR1 SGDLS, CDR2 YYNGEE. V shed 0 bases and J 4 bases; nucleotides not matched to a gene: 15. This CDR3 is CASSVGDRTGLRATEAFF. The CDR3 DNA sequence: TGTGCCAGCAGCGTAGGAGATAGGACAGGACTACGGGCCACTGAAGCTTTCTTT.

CDR3 sequence: CASSESLLRGTNYGYTF. DNA for the CDR3: TGCGCCAGCAGTGAGTCGCTTCTCAGAGGAACTAACTATGGCTACACCTTC. The genes are TRBV10-2 and TRBJ1-2; D gene unclear. Germline CDR1 and CDR2: WSHSY and SAAADI. V was cut by 0 bases and J by 0 bases, with 14 bases left in between. The CDR3 is 17 residues long.

The chain joins TRBV15 to TRBJ2-1; the D is unclear. The CDR3 contains 14 residues. CDR1 LNHNV and CDR2 YYDKDF come from the germline V gene (reference sequence). V lost 0 bases, J lost 8 bases, and 11 bases lay in between. In DNA, the CDR3 is TGTGCCACCAGCAGAGACCGGGTTAGCCATGAGCAGTTCTTC. Its protein is CATSRDRVSHEQFF.

The rearrangement uses TRBV12-5 and TRBJ2-1; D possibly corresponds to TRBD1 (6 bases). Deletions cut 0 bases from V and 2 bases from J, with 26 bases between. In germline, CDR1 is LGHNT, CDR2 FRNRAP. The CDR3 length is 21 residues. CDR3 residues: CASGLVQSWTAGYRPYNEQFF. The CDR3 DNA sequence: TGTGCTAGTGGTTTGGTACAATCATGGACAGCCGGTTATCGGCCCTACAATGAGCAGTTCTTC.

This clone was detected once. The CDR3, as DNA: TGTGCCAGCTCACCACCGCCAGGGAGGTCTGGAAACACCATATATTTT. Translation: CASSPPPGRSGNTIYF. The V gene is TRBV18, the J gene TRBJ1-3; perhaps TRBD1 as D (5 bases). V shed 0 bases and J shed 1 base, with 10 bases lying between them. Germline V CDR1 and CDR2: KGHSH, LQKENI. This CDR3 region has 16 residues.